This T cell receptor (beta chain) was identified in a study of T cell repertoires in cytomegalovirus infection. In the study overall: CMV infection and matching HLA type were both indicated by public TCR beta signatures.

The V and J ends lost 2 bases and 3 bases, in that order; junction bases with no gene match: 4. The CDR3 spans 15 residues. Looked up from germline, CDR1 is MNHNS and CDR2 is SASEGT. This clonotype was seen repeatedly, ten times or more. TCRdb analysed the reads with MiXCR anew, one entry per CDR3 protein. The data show hundreds of thousands of distinct CDR3 sequences, around 11% seen once. This clonotype was obtained from a human donor in good health (CMV status not recorded). Some clones in this sample may be carry-over from other donors' samples. The sequenced sample consisted of PBMCs. V gene TRBV6-1 combines with J gene TRBJ2-1; 7 bases align to TRBD1. CDR3 coding DNA: TGTGCCAGCAGTGAAAGCCCAGGGGGCTACAATGAGCAGTTCTTC. Translating it yields CASSESPGGYNEQFF.